These 23 T cell receptor beta chains came from one sample sequenced in a study of T cell responses to AZD1222 COVID-19 vaccine (dated by TCRdb to about 2021). This sample's time point label indicates: baseline before first vaccination. Library creation used the immunoSEQ multiplex PCR assay. What TCRdb holds here is the immuneACCESS table cut down to in-frame rearrangements. Part of the clones is not present; checked against another copy, under half of the missing clones reflect an unresolved V gene, and the others are unexplained. For this sample the table gives 100,000 to 150,000 clones, of which 90% were detected only once. About 7% of the sample lies in the top ten. Sequences were derived from peripheral blood, sampled on day 0 of AZD1222 vaccination. Receptors were obtained from an adult in good health.

CDR3 DNA: TGTGCCAGTAGTCTCCTTCAGGGGGTGGGGGCCAACGTCCTGACTTTC. Protein sequence: CASSLLQGVGANVLTF. The chain combines TRBV19 with TRBJ2-6, with 7 bases lining up with TRBD1. This CDR3 has 16 amino acids. With V trimmed by 5 bases and J by 4 bases, 8 bases remained unmatched. Germline V gene sequence: CDR1 LNHDA, CDR2 SQIVND (reference sequence).

The gene calls are TRBV19 and TRBJ1-6, with unresolved D. Deletions cut 1 base from V and 7 bases from J, with 8 bases between. This CDR3 comprises 14 residues. The germline gives CDR1 LNHDA, CDR2 SQIVND (reference sequence). The CDR3 DNA is TGTGCCAGTAGTATAGTCCTGGGGAATTCACCCCTCCACTTT. It specifies CASSIVLGNSPLHF.

Only a few counts were recorded for this clone. V is TRBV10-3 and J is TRBJ1-6; no firm D call. The germline V gene encodes CDR1 ENHRY and CDR2 SYGVKD. Trimming pared 4 bases from V and 10 bases from J, leaving 14 bases between. The CDR3 totals 14 residues. CDR3 nucleotides: TGTGCCATCAGTGCGGACGGGATGGGATCACCCCTCCACTTT. This codes for CAISADGMGSPLHF.

CDR3 sequence: CSASYRTGGVTGELFF. As DNA, the CDR3 is TGCAGTGCTAGTTATAGGACAGGGGGCGTAACCGGGGAGCTGTTTTTT. The chain employs TRBV20-1 and TRBJ2-2; 11 nucleotides align to TRBD1. The germline gives CDR1 DFQATT, CDR2 SNEGSKA (reference sequence). The CDR3 runs 16 residues. V lost 3 bases, J lost 5 bases, and 8 bases stayed unmatched.

The V gene is TRBV4-1, the J gene TRBJ2-5; either TRBD1 or TRBD2 may supply D (5 bases each). V lost 1 base, J lost 2 bases, and 11 bases lay in between. Germline CDR1 reads MGHRA; CDR2 reads YSYEKL. The CDR3 contains 15 residues. The CDR3 loop is CASSQAAGTQETQYF. The CDR3 DNA sequence: TGCGCCAGCAGCCAAGCGGCCGGGACGCAAGAGACCCAGTACTTC.

This chain joins TRBV4-2 and TRBJ2-5; possibly TRBD2 for D (5 bases). Germline values: CDR1 LGHNA, CDR2 YNFKEQ. Trimming took off 0 bases at V and 3 bases at J, with 11 bases between the two ends. The CDR3 runs 15 residues. The CDR3 DNA sequence: TGTGCCAGCAGCCAAGATGTCCGGGAAGAAGAGACCCAGTACTTC. It is translated as CASSQDVREEETQYF.

The gene calls are TRBV27 and TRBJ2-3; tentative D call: TRBD1 (5 bases). The germline gives CDR1 MNHEY, CDR2 SMNVEV (reference sequence). The CDR3 consists of 15 residues. Trimming stripped 3 bases from V and 0 bases from J, with 10 bases between. CDR3 nucleotides: TGTGCCAGCAGTTTTGTTAGGGGTAGCACAGATACGCAGTATTTT. Its translation is CASSFVRGSTDTQYF.

V and J are TRBV28 and TRBJ1-5, with D perhaps TRBD1 (6 bases). The CDR3 covers 17 residues. Looked up from germline, CDR1 is MDHEN and CDR2 is SYDVKM. Trimming removed 6 bases from V and 7 bases from J, with 25 bases in between. DNA of the CDR3: TGTGCCAGCAGGGACCTCTACAGGGATGGCAGAGCGCAGCCCCAGCATTTT. Protein sequence: CASRDLYRDGRAQPQHF. The full variable domain, rest sourced from reference TRBV28 and TRBJ1-5, is DVKVTQSSRYLVKRTGEKVFLECVQDMDHENMFWYRQDPGLGLRLIYFSYDVKMKEKGDIPEGYSVSREKKERFSLILESASTNQTSMYLCASRDLYRDGRAQPQHFGDGTRLSIL.

The genes are TRBV27 and TRBJ1-6; the match to TRBD1 covers 7 bases. Germline loops: CDR1 MNHEY, CDR2 SMNVEV (reference sequence). CDR3 length: 14 residues. V trimming: 3 bases; J trimming: 8 bases; junction bases outside the gene matches: 4. CDR3 sequence reads: CASSFRTGYSPLHF. The CDR3 DNA reads as TGTGCCAGCAGTTTTAGGACAGGTTATTCACCCCTCCACTTT.

The V call is TRBV6-6, the J call TRBJ2-7; unclear D gene. The length of the CDR3 is 13 residues. Trimming took 8 bases from V and 3 from J, leaving 14 bases between them. Germline-derived CDR1 and CDR2 are MNHNY and SVGAGI (reference sequence). CDR3: CASSLRRFYEQYF. CDR3 sequence (DNA): TGTGCCAGCTCCCTCCGCAGGTTCTACGAGCAGTACTTC.

This rearrangement joins TRBV27 to TRBJ1-2; tentative D call: TRBD1 (6 bases). CDR3 length: 14 amino acids. V was clipped by 3 bases and J by 8 bases, with 16 bases between them. The germline V gene encodes CDR1 MNHEY and CDR2 SMNVEV (reference sequence). The CDR3 nucleotides are TGTGCCAGCAGTTTTCGCGGTTGGGACACCGGCTACACCTTC. Translating gives CASSFRGWDTGYTF.

V is TRBV19 and J is TRBJ1-5; D not certain. This CDR3 spans 14 amino acids. Germline lookup yields CDR1 LNHDA and CDR2 SQIVND (reference sequence). V lost 3 bases and J lost 2, with 8 bases in between. Here the CDR3 DNA reads TGTGCCAGTAGTATCCCAGTAGGCAATCAGCCCCAGCATTTT. It translates to CASSIPVGNQPQHF.

V usage is TRBV10-3 and J usage is TRBJ2-7; 11 positions agree with TRBD2. The V and J ends lost 2 bases and 5 bases, in that order; junction bases with no gene match: 5. Germline CDR1 ENHRY, CDR2 SYGVKD. CDR3 length equals 15 residues. The CDR3 DNA sequence: TGTGCCATCAGTGAGGTAGCGGGAGGGTGGGACGAGCAGTACTTC. Protein sequence: CAISEVAGGWDEQYF.

The J gene is TRBJ1-1, the V gene TRBV19; weak D call: TRBD1 (6 bases). From germline, CDR1 is LNHDA and CDR2 SQIVND (reference sequence). V was pared by 7 bases and J by 5 bases, with 17 bases between. This CDR3 contains 14 residues. DNA for the CDR3: TGTGCCAGTATTCAGGGGCCCCGGGGAACTGAAGCTTTCTTT. It yields the protein CASIQGPRGTEAFF.

The V call is TRBV7-8, the J call TRBJ2-5; possibly TRBD2 for D (5 bases). The CDR3 runs to 14 residues. Germline loops: CDR1 SGHVS, CDR2 FQNEAQ. Trimming shortened V by 0 bases and J by 5 bases, and 10 bases separated the two germline ends. The CDR3 sequence: CASSLAGWRETQYF. CDR3 bases: TGTGCCAGCAGCTTAGCGGGCTGGAGGGAGACCCAGTACTTC.

The chain joins TRBV19 to TRBJ2-3; a weak D match, TRBD1 (5 bases). The CDR3 consists of 16 residues. V was pared by 5 bases and J by 2 bases, with 17 bases between. Germline V gives CDR1 LNHDA, CDR2 SQIVND (reference sequence). This chain's CDR3 is CASSGQGSRSTDTQYF. CDR3 in DNA: TGTGCCAGTAGTGGTCAGGGTTCCAGGTCCACAGATACGCAGTATTTT.

This chain joins TRBV11-2 and TRBJ2-3; 8 nucleotides match TRBD1. Germline V gene data show CDR1 as SGHAT and CDR2 as FQNNGV. The CDR3 contains 14 residues. The ends lost 3 bases at V and 4 bases at J; junction bases unmatched: 3. The CDR3 region is CASSLAQGADTQYF. The CDR3 DNA reads as TGTGCCAGCAGCTTGGCACAGGGGGCAGATACGCAGTATTTT.

The rearrangement joins TRBV7-3 to TRBJ2-1; 9 bases match TRBD2. V lost 2 bases, J lost 10 bases, and 6 bases stayed unmatched. Germline V gene lookup returns CDR1 SGHTA and CDR2 FQGTGA. The CDR3 is made up of 14 amino acids. This CDR3 is CASSLAGGGGEQFF. CDR3 sequence (DNA): TGTGCCAGCAGCTTAGCGGGAGGGGGTGGCGAGCAGTTCTTC.

The CDR3 is CASSPLVAGIPDEQFF. DNA for the CDR3: TGTGCCAGCTCACCATTGGTAGCGGGAATCCCAGATGAGCAGTTCTTC. This chain joins TRBV18 and TRBJ2-1; TRBD2 matches at 8 bases. This CDR3 contains 16 residues. Germline assignment: CDR1 KGHSH and CDR2 LQKENI. Trimming at V came to 2 bases and at J to 8 bases, leaving 11 bases not matched to a gene.

This sequence joins TRBV29-1 and TRBJ2-5, with a tentative D call TRBD2 (5 bases). The CDR3 has 13 amino acids. The germline V gene has CDR1 SQVTM and CDR2 ANQGSEA. V was pared by 6 bases and J by 2 bases, with 13 bases between. The DNA of the CDR3 is TGCAGCGTGTCATACGGAGGTCAAGAGACCCAGTACTTC. It encodes CSVSYGGQETQYF. Complete variable domain (other parts from reference TRBV29-1 and TRBJ2-5): SAVISQKPSRDICQRGTSLTIQCQVDSQVTMMFWYRQQPGQSLTLIATANQGSEATYESGFVIDKFPISRPNLTFSTLTVSNMSPEDSSIYLCSVSYGGQETQYFGPGTRLLVL.

The rearrangement uses TRBV6-5 and TRBJ2-7, with D possibly called TRBD1 or TRBD2 (6 bases each). The CDR3 is 16 amino acids. Germline loops: CDR1 MNHEY, CDR2 SVGAGI. V lost 2 bases and J lost 5, with 19 bases in between. The CDR3 nucleotides read TGTGCCAGCAGTTACCGGGGGCAGGGGAGTCCCGACGAGCAGTACTTC. This gives the protein CASSYRGQGSPDEQYF.

This clone occurred once. A junction end diverges from the germline sequence, so it may reflect a read error. The chain uses TRBV6-5 and TRBJ1-5; 8 positions match TRBD1. The length of the CDR3 is 14 residues. Germline loops: CDR1 MNHEY, CDR2 SVGAGI. The CDR3 spells CASSHSGQDQPQHF. CDR3 bases: TGTGCCAGCAGTCACTCGGGACAGGATCAGCCCCAGCATTTT.

This chain connects TRBV28 to TRBJ2-5; 9 bases are shared with TRBD1. Germline lookup yields CDR1 MDHEN and CDR2 SYDVKM. V trimming: 2 bases; J trimming: 5 bases; junction bases outside the gene matches: 6. This CDR3 contains 15 residues. This chain's CDR3 is CASSLITGGGETQYF. The CDR3 nucleotides read TGTGCCAGCAGTTTAATCACAGGGGGCGGGGAGACCCAGTACTTC.